These T cell receptor beta chains were read from a single sample in a study of lymphopenia after photon versus proton radiotherapy. Profiled with immunoSEQ multiplex PCR; TCRdb holds only in-frame clones, not every one. Of about 40,000 clones listed, just over 85% were seen once; the top ten hold about a tenth. Sequencing used peripheral blood, obtained from a patient treated with proton-based radiotherapy. Source of these receptors: a woman in her 70s with pancreatic cancer. Some clones in this sample may be carry-over from other donors' samples. CDR3s include the opening cysteine and the closing phenylalanine or tryptophan. A D gene is named only where the DNA matches it firmly. Not all rows give a size; the values are once, few, many and, for expanded clones, a class.

>TRBJ1-1|NA|15|TRBV6-6|NA
TGTGCCAGCAGTCCCCTGGACAGAGGGAACACTGAAGCTTTCTTT
CASSPLDRGNTEAFF
>TRBJ2-7|NA|13|TRBV5-1|few
TGCGCCAGCAGCTTGGACGGAACCTACGAGCAGTACTTC
CASSLDGTYEQYF
>TRBJ2-1|NA|14|TRBV7-2|NA
TGTGCCAGCAGCTTAGACTCCCCTCACAATGAGCAGTTCTTC
CASSLDSPHNEQFF
>TRBJ2-3|TRBD1|14|TRBV4-3|NA
TGCGCCAGCAGCCAAGGGGCAGGGGGTGGTACGCAGTATTTT
CASSQGAGGGTQYF
>TRBJ2-1|NA|18|TRBV14|NA
TGTGCCAGCAGCCAAGATAGTCCTCGGGCTCGCTCCTACAATGAGCAGTTCTTC
CASSQDSPRARSYNEQFF
>TRBJ2-3|NA|15|TRBV6-4|NA
TGTGCCAGCACCCTAAGTGGGGGAGCCACAGATACGCAGTATTTT
CASTLSGGATDTQYF
>TRBJ2-1|NA|13|TRBV7-9|NA
TGTGCCAGCAGCTTATTAGGGGACAATGAGCAGTTCTTC
CASSLLGDNEQFF
>TRBJ2-7|NA|14|TRBV5-4|NA
TGTGCCAGCAGCTTGAGTTCGTTAGACTACGAGCAGTACTTC
CASSLSSLDYEQYF
>TRBJ1-4|TRBD1|17|TRBV27|NA
TGTGCCAGCAGTTTAAAGTTCGGTTGGGACAGTAATGAAAAACTGTTTTTT
CASSLKFGWDSNEKLFF
>TRBJ2-1|NA|14|TRBV10-3|few
TGTGCCATCAGCCCGACTAGGGAGTACGATGAGCAGTTCTTC
CAISPTREYDEQFF
>TRBJ2-7|NA|15|TRBV27|NA
TGTGCCAGCAGCCTACTTGGGGTGGGGACCTACGAGCAGTACTTC
CASSLLGVGTYEQYF
>TRBJ2-6|NA|15|TRBV14|NA
TGTGCCAGCAGCCAAGCGGGGGAAGGGGCCAACGTCCTGACTTTC
CASSQAGEGANVLTF
>TRBJ2-1|TRBD2|13|TRBV28|NA
TGTGCCAGCCCGGCGGGAGAGTGTCTTGAGCAGTTCTTC
CASPAGECLEQFF
>TRBJ2-7|NA|15|TRBV15|NA
TGTGCCACCAGCAGAGATAGGGTGACAGGATACGAGCAGTACTTC
CATSRDRVTGYEQYF
>TRBJ2-5|NA|12|TRBV11-2|NA
TGTGCCAGCGGGCGGTCCTCCGAGACCCAGTACTTC
CASGRSSETQYF
>TRBJ2-5|NA|13|TRBV30|NA
TGTGCCTGGAGTGGGCTCACCGGAGAGACCCAGTACTTC
CAWSGLTGETQYF
>TRBJ1-2|TRBD1|15|TRBV28|NA
TGTGCCAGCAGTTCCGGGGGACAGGAACGTTATGGCTACACCTTC
CASSSGGQERYGYTF
>TRBJ2-1|TRBD2|16|TRBV30|NA
TGTGCCTGGAGTGTGGGGACTAGCGGGAGGGCCGGGGAGCAGTTCTTC
CAWSVGTSGRAGEQFF
>TRBJ1-3|NA|13|TRBV29-1|NA
TGCAGCGTTGTACGGGGGGCTCAGGATCCCATATATTTT
CSVVRGAQDPIYF
>TRBJ1-4|NA|14|TRBV25-1|NA
TGTGCCAGCAGTGTGGGACAAACAATCAAAAAACTGTTTTTT
CASSVGQTIKKLFF
>TRBJ2-7|NA|13|TRBV25-1|NA
TGTGCCAGCAGTGGCGGGACCCCCTACGAGCAGTACTTC
CASSGGTPYEQYF
>TRBJ2-7|NA|12|TRBV28|once
TGTGCCAGCACCATGTCCGGGTACGAGCAGTACTTC
CASTMSGYEQYF
>TRBJ2-7|TRBD2|14|TRBV5-4|NA
TGTGCCAGCAGCTTGGTAGCGGGAGAGTACGAGCAGTACTTC
CASSLVAGEYEQYF
>TRBJ2-3|NA|15|TRBV29-1|NA
TGCAGCGTCCCTAGTAAGAGCGACCCCACAGATACGCAGTATTTT
CSVPSKSDPTDTQYF
>TRBJ2-3|TRBD2|16|TRBV2|NA
TGTGCCAGCAAAAAGGGGACTAGCGGAAGCACAGATACGCAGTATTTT
CASKKGTSGSTDTQYF
>TRBJ2-2|NA|15|TRBV4-1|NA
TGCGCCAGCAGTCATTCGGACACGAACACCGGGGAGCTGTTTTTT
CASSHSDTNTGELFF
>TRBJ1-1|NA|16|TRBV28|NA
TGTGCCAGCAGCCACCCCCTGGGGGCCGCTAAGGATGAAGCTTTCTTT
CASSHPLGAAKDEAFF
>TRBJ2-3|TRBD2|14|TRBV6-1|NA
TGTGCCAGCAGTGAATGGCGGGAGGCAGATACGCAGTATTTT
CASSEWREADTQYF
>TRBJ2-1|TRBD1|16|TRBV5-1|NA
TGCGCCAGCAGCTTAACAGGGGTCCTATTACACGATGAGCAGTTCTTC
CASSLTGVLLHDEQFF
>TRBJ2-1|TRBD2|16|TRBV19|NA
TGTGCCAGTAGTACCCTAGGACTAGCGGGATACAATGAGCAGTTCTTC
CASSTLGLAGYNEQFF
>TRBJ1-5|NA|14|TRBV27|NA
TGTGCCAGCAGATCGACAGGAGAGGGTCAGCCCCAGCATTTT
CASRSTGEGQPQHF
>TRBJ1-1|TRBD1|14|TRBV29-1|NA
TGCAGCGTTGCCCAGGGGGCGTCGAACACTGAAGCTTTCTTT
CSVAQGASNTEAFF
>TRBJ1-1|NA|13|TRBV5-1|NA
TGCGCCAGCAGCATCCGGGAGAACACTGAAGCTTTCTTT
CASSIRENTEAFF
>TRBJ2-1|TRBD2|19|TRBV7-2|once
TGTGCCAGCAGCCAAAGACCAGGGACTAGCGGGAGGATTTACAATGAGCAGTTCTTC
CASSQRPGTSGRIYNEQFF
>TRBJ2-1|NA|14|TRBV27|NA
TGTGCCAGCAGTTTAGGGCCCATGGGGTGGGAGCAGTTCTTC
CASSLGPMGWEQFF
>TRBJ2-3|NA|13|TRBV18|NA
TGTGCCAGCTCACCAGATTTCAGAGATACGCAGTATTTT
CASSPDFRDTQYF
>TRBJ2-3|NA|13|TRBV5-5|NA
TGTGCCAGCAGCTTGGAGGGGGCAGATACGCAGTATTTT
CASSLEGADTQYF
>TRBJ1-1|TRBD1|15|TRBV28|NA
TGTGCCAGCAGTACCGCCGCGGGACAGGGCAATGAAGCTTTCTTT
CASSTAAGQGNEAFF
>TRBJ1-2|TRBD1|16|TRBV4-2|NA
TGTGCCAGCAGCTCCACCGGGACAGGGGGGGACTATGGCTACACCTTC
CASSSTGTGGDYGYTF
>TRBJ2-7|NA|15|TRBV6-5|NA
TGTGCCAGCAGCCAACGCGGGGCCAGCTCCTACGAGCAGTACTTC
CASSQRGASSYEQYF
>TRBJ1-4|TRBD1|15|TRBV6-1|NA
TGTGCCAGCAGGGGGACAGGGGAGGTAGTTGAAAAACTGTTTTTT
CASRGTGEVVEKLFF
>TRBJ1-2|TRBD1|15|TRBV16|NA
TGTGCCAGCAGCCAATCGGACAGGGGGAACTATGGCTACACCTTC
CASSQSDRGNYGYTF
>TRBJ2-1|NA|11|TRBV27|NA
TGTGCCAGCAGGAGGTGGGATGAGCAGTTCTTC
CASRRWDEQFF
>TRBJ2-7|NA|14|TRBV7-2|NA
TGTGCCAGCAGCTTAGTAGCGTACTCCTACGAGCAGTACTTC
CASSLVAYSYEQYF
>TRBJ1-2|NA|11|TRBV20-1|NA
TGCAGTGCTACGGAGGCCTATGGCTACACCTTC
CSATEAYGYTF
>TRBJ2-3|NA|14|TRBV7-3|NA
TGTGCCAGCAGCTTATTATCCTCCACAGATACGCAGTATTTT
CASSLLSSTDTQYF
>TRBJ2-2|TRBD2|19|TRBV2|NA
TGTGCCAGCAGTGAAGCAGTTAGCGGGAGGGCCGGCGACACCGGGGAGCTGTTTTTT
CASSEAVSGRAGDTGELFF
>TRBJ1-5|NA|13|TRBV19|NA
TGTGCCAGTAGTGCCTCGGGGGATCAGCCCCAGCATTTT
CASSASGDQPQHF
>TRBJ2-2|NA|17|TRBV19|once
TGTGCCAGTAGTCGCGGGTCTCGGGCAGGTTTTACCGGGGAGCTGTTTTTT
CASSRGSRAGFTGELFF
>TRBJ2-1|TRBD2|13|TRBV7-2|NA
TGTGCCAGCTTCCCGGGACTAGCTTATGAGCAGTTCTTC
CASFPGLAYEQFF
>TRBJ2-6|NA|17|TRBV7-8|NA
TGTGCCAGCAGCTTAAATTCGGGCAGCTCTGGGGCCAACGTCCTGACTTTC
CASSLNSGSSGANVLTF
>TRBJ1-2|NA|16|TRBV7-9|NA
TGTGCCAGCAGCTCCTCGGACAGAGCTTATAACTATGGCTACACCTTC
CASSSSDRAYNYGYTF
>TRBJ2-7|NA|14|TRBV5-6|NA
TGTGCCAGCAGCTTGAGCAGTAGCTCCTACGAGCAGTACTTC
CASSLSSSSYEQYF
>TRBJ2-7|NA|13|TRBV19|NA
TGTGCCAGTAAAGCCCAAAACTCCTACGAGCAGTACTTC
CASKAQNSYEQYF
>TRBJ2-2|NA|13|TRBV29-1|NA
TGCAGCGTTGACAGACAAGGGACCGGGGAGCTGTTTTTT
CSVDRQGTGELFF
>TRBJ2-7|TRBD1|14|TRBV6-1|medium-sized
TGTGCCAGCAGTTCCCGGGACAGGGCCTACGAGCAGTACTTC
CASSSRDRAYEQYF
>TRBJ2-1|NA|15|TRBV2|NA
TGTGCCAGCAGTGAGGGCTGGAGCTCCTACAATGAGCAGTTCTTC
CASSEGWSSYNEQFF
>TRBJ1-6|NA|13|TRBV30|NA
TGTGCCGTAACCCCCTCCTATAATTCACCCCTCCACTTT
CAVTPSYNSPLHF
>TRBJ2-1|NA|15|TRBV7-2|NA
TGTGCCAGCAGCTTACGTACGAGCTCCTACAATGAGCAGTTCTTC
CASSLRTSSYNEQFF
>TRBJ2-5|NA|16|TRBV4-3|NA
TGCGCCAGCAGCCAAGATAGCAGGCTCACAGTCAGGCCCCAGTACTTC
CASSQDSRLTVRPQYF